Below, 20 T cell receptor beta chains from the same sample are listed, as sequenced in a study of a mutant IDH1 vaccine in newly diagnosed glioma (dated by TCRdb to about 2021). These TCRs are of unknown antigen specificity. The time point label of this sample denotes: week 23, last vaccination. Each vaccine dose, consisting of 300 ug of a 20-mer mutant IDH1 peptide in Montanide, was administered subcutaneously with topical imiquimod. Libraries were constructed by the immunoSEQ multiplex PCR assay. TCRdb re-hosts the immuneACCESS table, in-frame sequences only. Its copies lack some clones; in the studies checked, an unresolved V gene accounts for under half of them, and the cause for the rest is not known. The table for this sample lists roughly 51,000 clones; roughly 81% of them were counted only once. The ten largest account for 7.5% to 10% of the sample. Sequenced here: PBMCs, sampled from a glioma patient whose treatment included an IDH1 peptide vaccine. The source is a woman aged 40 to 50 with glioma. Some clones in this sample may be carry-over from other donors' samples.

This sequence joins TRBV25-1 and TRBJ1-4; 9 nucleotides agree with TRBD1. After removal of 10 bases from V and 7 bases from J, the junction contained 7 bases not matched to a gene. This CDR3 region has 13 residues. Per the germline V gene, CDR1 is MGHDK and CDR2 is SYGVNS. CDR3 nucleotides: TGTGCCACCGGGGGACAGGGCTTTGAAAAACTGTTTTTT. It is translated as CATGGQGFEKLFF.

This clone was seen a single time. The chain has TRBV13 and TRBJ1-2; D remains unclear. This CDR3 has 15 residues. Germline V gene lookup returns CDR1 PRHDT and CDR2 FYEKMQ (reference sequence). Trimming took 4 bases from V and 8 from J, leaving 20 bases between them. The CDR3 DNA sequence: TGTGCCAGCAGCTCAAAGACCGACCCAAGGAAGGGCTACACCTTC. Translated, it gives CASSSKTDPRKGYTF.

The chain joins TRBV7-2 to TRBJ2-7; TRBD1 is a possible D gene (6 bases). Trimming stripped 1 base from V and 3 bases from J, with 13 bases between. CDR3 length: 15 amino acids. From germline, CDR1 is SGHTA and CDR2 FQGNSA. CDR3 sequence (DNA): TGTGCCAGCAGCTTAGTTCTGGGGGCGAACTACGAGCAGTACTTC. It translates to CASSLVLGANYEQYF.

The CDR3 DNA is TGTGCCAGCAGTTTATCCGTTACGTCAGGCTACACCTTC. Its translation is CASSLSVTSGYTF. The chain recombines TRBV27 with TRBJ1-2; D uncertain. This CDR3 region has 13 residues. Germline V gives CDR1 MNHEY, CDR2 SMNVEV (reference sequence). Trimming left V 0 bases short and J 8 bases short, with 10 bases between.

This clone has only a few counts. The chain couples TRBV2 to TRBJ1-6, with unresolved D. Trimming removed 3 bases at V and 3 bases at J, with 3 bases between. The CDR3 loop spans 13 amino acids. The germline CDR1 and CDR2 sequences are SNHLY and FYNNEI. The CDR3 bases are TGTGCCAGCAGTGACAACTATAATTCACCCCTCCACTTT. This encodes CASSDNYNSPLHF.

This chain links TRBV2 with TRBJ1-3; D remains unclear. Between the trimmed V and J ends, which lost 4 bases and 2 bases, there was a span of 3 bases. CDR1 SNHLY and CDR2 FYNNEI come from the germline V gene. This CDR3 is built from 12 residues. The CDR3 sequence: CASSGAGNTIYF. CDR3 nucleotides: TGTGCCAGCAGTGGGGCTGGAAACACCATATATTTT.

In DNA, the CDR3 is TGTGCCAGCAGCTTGGGGGGCGGGTACACTGAAGCTTTCTTT. Residues: CASSLGGGYTEAFF. The chain is built from TRBV11-2 and TRBJ1-1; tentative D call: TRBD1 (6 bases). V was trimmed by 3 bases and J by 3 bases, leaving 11 bases between them. This CDR3 has 14 residues. From germline, CDR1 is SGHAT and CDR2 FQNNGV.

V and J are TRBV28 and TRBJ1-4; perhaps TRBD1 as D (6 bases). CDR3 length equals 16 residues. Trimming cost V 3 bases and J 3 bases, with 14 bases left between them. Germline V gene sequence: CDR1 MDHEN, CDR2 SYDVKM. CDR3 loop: CASSFAGALANEKLFF. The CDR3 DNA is TGTGCCAGCAGTTTTGCAGGGGCGTTGGCTAATGAAAAACTGTTTTTT.

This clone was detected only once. The CDR3 here is CASSGVTDTQYF. The CDR3 DNA is TGTGCCAGCAGTGGGGTTACAGATACGCAGTATTTT. This rearrangement joins TRBV2 to TRBJ2-3; D unclear. This CDR3 region has 12 residues. V was clipped by 4 bases and J by 3 bases, with 5 bases between them. The germline CDR1 and CDR2 sequences are SNHLY and FYNNEI.

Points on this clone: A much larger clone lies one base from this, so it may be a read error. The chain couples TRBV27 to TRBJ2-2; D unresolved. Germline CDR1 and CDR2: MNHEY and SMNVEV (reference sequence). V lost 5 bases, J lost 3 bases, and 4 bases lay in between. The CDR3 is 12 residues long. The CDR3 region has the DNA TGTGCCAGCAGTCAGCACACCGGGGAGCTGTTTTTT. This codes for CASSQHTGELFF.

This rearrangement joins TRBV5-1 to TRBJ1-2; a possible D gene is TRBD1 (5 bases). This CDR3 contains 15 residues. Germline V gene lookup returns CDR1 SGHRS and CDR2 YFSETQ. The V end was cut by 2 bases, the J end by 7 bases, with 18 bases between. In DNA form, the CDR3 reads TGCGCCAGCAGCTTTGGCCTCGGGGAGGGACGTGGCTACACCTTC. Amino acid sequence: CASSFGLGEGRGYTF.

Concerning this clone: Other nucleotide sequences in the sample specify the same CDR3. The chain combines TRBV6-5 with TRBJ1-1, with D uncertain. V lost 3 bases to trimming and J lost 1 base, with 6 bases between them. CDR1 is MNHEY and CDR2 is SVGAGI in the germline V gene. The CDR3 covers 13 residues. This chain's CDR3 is CASSYGGNTEAFF. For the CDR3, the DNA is TGTGCCAGCAGTTATGGAGGGAACACTGAAGCTTTCTTT.

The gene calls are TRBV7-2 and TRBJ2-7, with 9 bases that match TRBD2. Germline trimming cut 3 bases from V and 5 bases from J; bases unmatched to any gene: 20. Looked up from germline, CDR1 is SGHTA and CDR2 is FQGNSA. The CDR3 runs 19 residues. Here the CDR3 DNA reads TGTGCCAGCAGCTTCCGGGCAAAGATGGGCGGGGGGGCAGCCCACGAGCAGTACTTC. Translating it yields CASSFRAKMGGGAAHEQYF.

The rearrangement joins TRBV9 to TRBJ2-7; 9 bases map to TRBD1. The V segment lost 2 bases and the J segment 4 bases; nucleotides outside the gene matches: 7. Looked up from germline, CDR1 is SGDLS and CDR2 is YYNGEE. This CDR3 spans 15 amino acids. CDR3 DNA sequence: TGTGCCAGCAGCGTCCACGGGGACAGGGTATACGAGCAGTACTTC. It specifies CASSVHGDRVYEQYF.

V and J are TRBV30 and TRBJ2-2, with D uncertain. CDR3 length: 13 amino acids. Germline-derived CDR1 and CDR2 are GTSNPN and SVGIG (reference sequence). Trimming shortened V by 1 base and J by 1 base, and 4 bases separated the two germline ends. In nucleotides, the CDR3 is TGTGCCTGGAGTGCCAGGAACACCGGGGAGCTGTTTTTT. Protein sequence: CAWSARNTGELFF.

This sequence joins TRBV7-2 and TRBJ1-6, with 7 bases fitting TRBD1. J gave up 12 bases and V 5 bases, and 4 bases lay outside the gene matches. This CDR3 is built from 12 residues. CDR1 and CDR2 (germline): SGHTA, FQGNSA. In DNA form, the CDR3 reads TGTGCCAGCAGCCGCACAGGGGAACCCCTCCACTTT. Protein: CASSRTGEPLHF. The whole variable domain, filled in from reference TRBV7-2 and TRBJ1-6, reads GAGVSQSPSNKVTEKGKDVELRCDPISGHTALYWYRQSLGQGLEFLIYFQGNSAPDKSGLPSDRFSAERTGGSVSTLTIQRTQQEDSAVYLCASSRTGEPLHFGNGTRLTVT.

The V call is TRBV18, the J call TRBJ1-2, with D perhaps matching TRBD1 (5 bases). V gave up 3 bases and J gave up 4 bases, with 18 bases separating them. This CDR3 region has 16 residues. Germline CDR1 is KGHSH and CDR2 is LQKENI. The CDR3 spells CASSPPGWEVAYGYTF. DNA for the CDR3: TGTGCCAGCTCACCCCCAGGGTGGGAAGTGGCCTATGGCTACACCTTC.

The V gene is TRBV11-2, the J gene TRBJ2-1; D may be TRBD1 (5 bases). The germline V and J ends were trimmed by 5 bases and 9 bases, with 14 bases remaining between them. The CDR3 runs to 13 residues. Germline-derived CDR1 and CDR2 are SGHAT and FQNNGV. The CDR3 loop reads CASSPQVRFEQFF. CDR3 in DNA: TGTGCCAGCAGCCCACAGGTTAGGTTTGAGCAGTTCTTC.

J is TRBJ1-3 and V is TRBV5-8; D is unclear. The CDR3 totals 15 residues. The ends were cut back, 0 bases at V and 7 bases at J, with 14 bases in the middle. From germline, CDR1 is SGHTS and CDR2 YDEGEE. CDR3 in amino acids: CASSLAAMAANTIYF. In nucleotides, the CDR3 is TGTGCCAGCAGCTTGGCGGCGATGGCGGCGAACACCATATATTTT.

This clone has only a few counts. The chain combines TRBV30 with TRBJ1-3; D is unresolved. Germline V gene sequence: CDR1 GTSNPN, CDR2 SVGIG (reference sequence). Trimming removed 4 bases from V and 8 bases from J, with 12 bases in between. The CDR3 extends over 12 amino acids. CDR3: CAWNRRADTIYF. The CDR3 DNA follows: TGTGCCTGGAACCGCCGGGCAGACACCATATATTTT.